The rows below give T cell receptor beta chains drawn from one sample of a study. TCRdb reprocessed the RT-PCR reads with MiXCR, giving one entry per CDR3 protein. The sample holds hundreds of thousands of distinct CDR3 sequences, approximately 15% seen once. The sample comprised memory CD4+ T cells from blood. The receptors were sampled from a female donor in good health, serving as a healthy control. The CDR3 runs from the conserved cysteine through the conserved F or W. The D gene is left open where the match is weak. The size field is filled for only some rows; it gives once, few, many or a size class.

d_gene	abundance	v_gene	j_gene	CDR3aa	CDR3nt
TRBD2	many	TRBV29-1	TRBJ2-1	CSARTSGTLNEQFF	TGCAGCGCGCGGACTAGCGGGACACTCAATGAGCAGTTCTTC
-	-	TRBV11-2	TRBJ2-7	CASSLDLEGRPPYEQYF	TGTGCCAGCAGCTTAGATCTGGAGGGGCGGCCCCCCTACGAGCAGTACTTC
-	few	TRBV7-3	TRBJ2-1	CASSSPGVGEQFF	TGTGCCAGCAGCTCCCCGGGGGTGGGTGAGCAGTTCTTC
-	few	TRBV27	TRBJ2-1	CASNSLRNEQFF	TGTGCCAGCAACTCCCTACGCAATGAGCAGTTCTTC
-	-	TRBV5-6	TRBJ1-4	CASSLGGAYSTNEKLFF	TGTGCCAGCAGCTTAGGGGGAGCTTACTCAACTAATGAAAAACTGTTTTTT
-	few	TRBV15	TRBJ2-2	CATSRGGNAGELFF	TGTGCCACCAGCAGAGGGGGGAACGCCGGGGAGCTGTTTTTT
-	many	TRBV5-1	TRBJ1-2	CASSSTPTQGEVDGYTF	TGCGCCAGCAGCTCAACACCTACACAGGGTGAGGTGGACGGCTACACCTTC
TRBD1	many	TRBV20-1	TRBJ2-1	CSAADRVVDEQFF	TGCAGTGCTGCGGACAGGGTCGTCGATGAGCAGTTCTTC
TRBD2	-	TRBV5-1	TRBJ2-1	CASSWGASGRRGSYNEQFF	TGCGCCAGCAGCTGGGGGGCTAGCGGGAGGAGAGGCTCCTACAATGAGCAGTTCTTC
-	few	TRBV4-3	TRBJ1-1	CASSHAPGGENTEAFF	TGCGCCAGCAGCCATGCACCCGGGGGGGAAAACACTGAAGCTTTCTTT
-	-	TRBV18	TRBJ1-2	CASSPDRQGNYGYTF	TGTGCCAGCTCACCGGATCGACAAGGAAACTATGGCTACACCTTC
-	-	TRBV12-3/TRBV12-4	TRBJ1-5	CASRDAGLVGPQHF	TGTGCCAGCCGGGACGCTGGACTCGTTGGGCCCCAGCATTTT
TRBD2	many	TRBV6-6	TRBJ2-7	CASSHPGTSGTYEQYF	TGTGCCAGCAGTCACCCCGGGACTAGCGGCACCTACGAGCAGTACTTC
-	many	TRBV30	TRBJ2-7	CAWRGLGEQYF	TGTGCCTGGAGGGGCCTTGGAGAGCAGTACTTC
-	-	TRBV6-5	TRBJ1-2	CASSEYRDYGYTF	TGTGCCAGCAGTGAATACAGGGACTATGGCTACACCTTC
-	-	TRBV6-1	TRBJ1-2	CASSVGIGYTF	TGTGCCAGCAGTGTCGGAATTGGCTACACCTTC
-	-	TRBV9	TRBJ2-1	CATFPATHNEQFF	TGTGCCACCTTTCCGGCGACCCACAATGAGCAGTTCTTC
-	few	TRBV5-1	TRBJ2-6	CASSSLRASSGANVLTF	TGCGCCAGCAGCTCCCTTAGGGCAAGCTCTGGGGCCAACGTCCTGACTTTC
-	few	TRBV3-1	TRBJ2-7	CASSPRTEEEQYF	TGTGCCAGCAGCCCGAGGACAGAGGAAGAGCAGTACTTC
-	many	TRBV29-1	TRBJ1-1	CSGRGGTNTEAFF	TGCAGCGGGAGGGGGGGCACGAACACTGAAGCTTTCTTT
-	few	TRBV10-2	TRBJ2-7	CANSEPHYEQYF	TGCGCCAACAGTGAGCCCCACTACGAGCAGTACTTC
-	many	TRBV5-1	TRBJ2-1	CASSLGQGTYNEQFF	TGTGCCAGCAGTTTGGGGCAGGGAACCTACAATGAGCAGTTCTTC
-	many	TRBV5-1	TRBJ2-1	CASSLAGVGRNEQFF	TGCGCCAGCAGCTTGGCGGGGGTTGGTCGCAATGAGCAGTTCTTC
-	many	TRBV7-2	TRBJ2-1	CASSRYLGNEQFF	TGTGCCAGCAGCCGGTACTTAGGCAATGAGCAGTTCTTC
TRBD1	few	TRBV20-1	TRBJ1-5	CSALQGAGQPQHF	TGCAGTGCTTTACAGGGGGCGGGTCAGCCCCAGCATTTT
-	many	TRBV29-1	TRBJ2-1	CSVPPGYNEQFF	TGCAGCGTTCCACCGGGATACAATGAGCAGTTCTTC
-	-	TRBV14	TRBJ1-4	CASSRRTEPNEKLFF	TGTGCCAGCAGCCGCCGGACAGAACCTAATGAAAAACTGTTTTTT
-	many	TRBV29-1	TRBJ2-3	CSVESEGYTQYF	TGCAGCGTTGAATCAGAGGGATATACGCAGTATTTT
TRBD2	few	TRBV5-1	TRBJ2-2	CASKAGGPTGELFF	TGCGCCAGCAAGGCGGGAGGGCCGACCGGGGAGCTGTTTTTT
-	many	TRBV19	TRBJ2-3	CASRTDPTDTQYF	TGTGCCAGTAGGACAGATCCCACAGATACGCAGTATTTT
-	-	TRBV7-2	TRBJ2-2	CASRGVKGPGELFF	TGTGCCAGCAGGGGGGTTAAAGGGCCCGGGGAGCTGTTTTTT
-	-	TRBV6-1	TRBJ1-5	CASSEVQDNQPQHF	TGTGCCAGCAGTGAAGTTCAGGACAATCAGCCCCAGCATTTT
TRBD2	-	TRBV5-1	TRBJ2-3	CASSLAGTSGNTDTQYF	TGCGCCAGCAGCTTGGCCGGGACTAGCGGGAACACAGATACGCAGTATTTT
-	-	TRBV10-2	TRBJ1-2	CASSDGGSANYGYTF	TGCGCCAGCAGTGATGGGGGGTCGGCTAACTATGGCTACACCTTC
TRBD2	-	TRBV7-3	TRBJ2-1	CASSPYSGSSYNEQFF	TGTGCCAGCAGCCCGTATAGCGGGAGCTCCTACAATGAGCAGTTCTTC
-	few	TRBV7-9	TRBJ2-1	CASSSRSPLGYEQFF	TGTGCCAGCAGCTCCCGGTCGCCACTGGGGTATGAGCAGTTCTTC
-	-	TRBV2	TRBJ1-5	CASNGEVNQPQHF	TGTGCCAGCAACGGGGAGGTAAATCAGCCCCAGCATTTT
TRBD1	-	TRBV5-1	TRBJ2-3	CASSVRDRGTDTQYF	TGCGCCAGCAGCGTCCGGGACAGGGGAACAGATACGCAGTATTTT
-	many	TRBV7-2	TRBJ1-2	CASSLAQLYGYTF	TGTGCCAGCAGCTTAGCACAGCTCTATGGCTACACCTTC
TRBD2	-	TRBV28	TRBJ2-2	CASTNSGTINTGELFF	TGTGCCAGCACTAACTCCGGGACTATTAACACCGGGGAGCTGTTTTTT
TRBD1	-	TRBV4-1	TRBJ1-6	CASSQDSDRGSHSPLHF	TGCGCCAGCAGCCAAGATTCGGACAGGGGTAGTCATTCACCCCTCCACTTT
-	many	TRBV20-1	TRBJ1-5	CSASGTAGVRPQHF	TGCAGTGCTTCCGGGACGGCCGGGGTCCGGCCCCAGCATTTT
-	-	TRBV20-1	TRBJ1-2	CSARFLLTEYTSYGYTF	TGCAGTGCTAGATTTCTGTTGACAGAGTATACTAGCTATGGCTACACCTTC
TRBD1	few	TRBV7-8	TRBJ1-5	CASSPDRWGDQPQHF	TGTGCCAGCAGCCCGGACAGGTGGGGGGATCAGCCCCAGCATTTT
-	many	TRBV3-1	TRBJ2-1	CASSQDTQLMQFF	TGTGCCAGCAGCCAAGATACACAGCTTATGCAGTTCTTC
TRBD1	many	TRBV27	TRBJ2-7	CASKWDRESYEQYF	TGTGCCAGCAAATGGGACAGGGAGTCCTACGAGCAGTACTTC
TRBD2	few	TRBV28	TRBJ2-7	CASSGRADEQYF	TGTGCCAGCAGCGGGAGGGCCGACGAGCAGTACTTC
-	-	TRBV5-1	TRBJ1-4	CASSPGQLATNEKLFF	TGCGCCAGCAGCCCAGGACAACTTGCAACTAATGAAAAACTGTTTTTT
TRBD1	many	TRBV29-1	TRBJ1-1	CSVEGVQGANTEAFF	TGCAGCGTTGAAGGGGTACAGGGGGCGAACACTGAAGCTTTCTTT
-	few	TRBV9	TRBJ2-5	CASSVSDQETQYF	TGTGCCAGCAGCGTTTCGGACCAAGAGACCCAGTACTTC
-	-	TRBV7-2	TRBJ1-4	CASRLGGVNEKLFF	TGTGCCAGCAGGCTAGGGGGAGTTAATGAAAAACTGTTTTTT
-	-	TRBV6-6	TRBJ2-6	CASSYTTGPSGANVLTF	TGTGCCAGCAGTTACACGACCGGGCCGTCTGGGGCCAACGTCCTGACTTTC
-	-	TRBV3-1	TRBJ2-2	CASSQDLAAAGTGELFF	TGTGCCAGCAGCCAAGACTTAGCAGCCGCCGGAACCGGGGAGCTGTTTTTT
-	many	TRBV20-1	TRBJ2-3	CSGQRRTTDTQYF	TGCAGTGGTCAACGGCGGACCACAGATACGCAGTATTTT
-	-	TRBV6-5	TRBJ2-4	CASSFSREGGNIQYF	TGTGCCAGCAGTTTTTCGCGGGAAGGAGGAAACATTCAGTACTTC
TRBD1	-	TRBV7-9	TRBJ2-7	CASSQLRDRGQVNYEQYF	TGTGCCAGCAGCCAATTGCGAGACAGGGGCCAAGTCAACTACGAGCAGTACTTC
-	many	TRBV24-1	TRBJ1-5	CATSAQGLDQPQHF	TGTGCCACCAGTGCACAGGGACTCGATCAGCCCCAGCATTTT